This is a list of T cell receptor beta chains from one sample in a study of cytomegalovirus exposure and HLA in healthy donors. Method: immunoSEQ multiplex PCR; TCRdb's copy keeps in-frame clones and lacks some. The repertoire holds about 160,000 clones, 70% to 85% seen once, with around 2.3% in the top ten. Input material: PBMCs. The receptors derive from a man aged 45-60 years in good health and CMV-seropositive. Each CDR3 is given with its conserved first and last residue. Each record gives: CDR3 DNA, CDR3 protein, V gene, J gene, D gene, clone size. The D gene is left open where the match is weak. Rows give clone size only sometimes, using once, few, many, or a class for an expanded clone.

TGTGCCAGCATCTCCGGACAGGATAATGAAAAACTGTTTTTT	CASISGQDNEKLFF	TRBV5-6	TRBJ1-4	TRBD1	NA
TGTGCCAGCAGCTTGGGACAGGGTAATCAGCCCCAGCATTTT	CASSLGQGNQPQHF	TRBV28	TRBJ1-5	TRBD1	few
TGTGCTAGCAGCTTAGCCACCACCGAACAGGGAGCTAACTATGGCTACACCTTC	CASSLATTEQGANYGYTF	TRBV7-7	TRBJ1-2	NA	NA
TGTGCCAGCAGCACACACAGGGTGCTTTTCACCCTCCACTTT	CASSTHRVLFTLHF	TRBV21-1	TRBJ1-6	NA	NA
TGTGCCTGGTCCCCCGGGACAGCCTATCAGCCCCAGCATTTT	CAWSPGTAYQPQHF	TRBV30	TRBJ1-5	TRBD1	NA
TGCGCCAGCAGCACCCTTGACATTAGGCTCGCTGGAAACACCATATATTTT	CASSTLDIRLAGNTIYF	TRBV4-1	TRBJ1-3	NA	NA
TGCGCCAGCAGCTTCGATAACTACGAGCAGTACTTC	CASSFDNYEQYF	TRBV5-1	TRBJ2-7	NA	few
TGTGCCACCACAGGGGCAGGGAGGTGGACTGAAGCTTTCTTT	CATTGAGRWTEAFF	TRBV6-1	TRBJ1-1	TRBD1	once
TGTGCAAGTCGCTTAGCGAGGACTAGCGGGCAAGAGACCCAGTACTTC	CASRLARTSGQETQYF	TRBV12-2	TRBJ2-5	NA	NA
TGTGCCAGCAGCGTCACACAGGGAGGAAACACCATATATTTT	CASSVTQGGNTIYF	TRBV9	TRBJ1-3	NA	once
TGTGCCAGCAGCCAATCCTTCGGGGGTGAAGCTTTCTTT	CASSQSFGGEAFF	TRBV11-3	TRBJ1-1	NA	NA
TGTGCCAGCAGTCCGACTGGACAGGGGTCTGTGCAGTTCTTC	CASSPTGQGSVQFF	TRBV7-3	TRBJ2-1	TRBD1	NA